Below, one T cell receptor beta chain is given with its context. Measured with immunoSEQ multiplex PCR; TCRdb has only the in-frame clones, and not every one. The repertoire holds fewer than 35,000 clones, with 85% to 90% as singletons. The sample belongs to a study of T cell changes during pregnancy in multiple sclerosis. V was shortened by 5 bases and J by 5 bases, with 25 bases between the two germline ends. The CDR3 has 17 residues. Germline V gene sequence: CDR1 MNHEY, CDR2 SMNVEV (reference sequence). This sample comprised CD4+ T cells from peripheral blood mononuclear cells, obtained in the third trimester of pregnancy. This rearrangement joins TRBV27 to TRBJ2-7, with a possible D match to TRBD1 (6 bases). The TCR comes from a female donor in good health, enrolled as a control in a pregnancy study. The CDR3 nucleotides are TGTGCCAGCAGTCCTATATTCGCAGGGGCAGTAAGCAACGAGCAGTACTTC. This gives the protein CASSPIFAGAVSNEQYF.